The clone carrying this TCR beta chain showed up just once. The antigen remains undetermined. The CDR3 has 14 amino acids. Germline CDR1 LNHDA, CDR2 SQIVND (reference sequence). The V and J ends lost 4 bases and 3 bases respectively, with 12 bases between them. This record comes from a study of T cell repertoires in cytomegalovirus infection. TCRdb reprocessed the reads via MiXCR and lists one record per CDR3 protein. The table includes approximately 1,000,000 distinct CDR3 sequences, 30% to 40% detected once. The source of this sequence is a human donor in good health (CMV status not recorded). Some clones in this sample may be carry-over from other donors' samples. Sample: cultured CD8+ T cells from PBMCs, taken from culture after CMV antigen stimulation. The gene calls are TRBV19 and TRBJ1-2, with D unclear. The CDR3 sequence: CASSNYDPDYGYTF. Here the CDR3 DNA reads TGTGCCAGTAGTAATTATGATCCTGACTATGGCTACACCTTC.